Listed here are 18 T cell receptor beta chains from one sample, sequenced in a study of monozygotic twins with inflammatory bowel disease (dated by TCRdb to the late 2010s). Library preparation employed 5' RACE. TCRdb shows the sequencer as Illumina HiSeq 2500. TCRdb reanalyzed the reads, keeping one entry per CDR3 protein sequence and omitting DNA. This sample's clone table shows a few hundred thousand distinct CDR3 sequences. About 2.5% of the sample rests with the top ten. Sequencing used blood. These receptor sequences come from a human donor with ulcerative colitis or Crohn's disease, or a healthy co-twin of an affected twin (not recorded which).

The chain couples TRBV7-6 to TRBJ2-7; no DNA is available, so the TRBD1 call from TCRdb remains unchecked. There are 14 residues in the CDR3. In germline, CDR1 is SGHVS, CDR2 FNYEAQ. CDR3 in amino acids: CASSLGAPAAEQYF. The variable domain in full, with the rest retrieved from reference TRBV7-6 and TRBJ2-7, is GAGVSQSPRYKVTKRGQDVALRCDPISGHVSLYWYRQALGQGPEFLTYFNYEAQQDKSGLPNDRFSAERPEGSISTLTIQRTEQRDSAMYRCASSLGAPAAEQYFGPGTRLTVT.

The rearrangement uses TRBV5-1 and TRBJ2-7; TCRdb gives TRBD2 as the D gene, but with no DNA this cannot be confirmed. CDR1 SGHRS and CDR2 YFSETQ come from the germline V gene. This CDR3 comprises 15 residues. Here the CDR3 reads CASSRSGGLAYEQYF.

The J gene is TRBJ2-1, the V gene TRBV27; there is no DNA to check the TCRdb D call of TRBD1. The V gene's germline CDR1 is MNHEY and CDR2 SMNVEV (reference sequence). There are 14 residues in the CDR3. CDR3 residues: CASGVGTAYNEQFF.

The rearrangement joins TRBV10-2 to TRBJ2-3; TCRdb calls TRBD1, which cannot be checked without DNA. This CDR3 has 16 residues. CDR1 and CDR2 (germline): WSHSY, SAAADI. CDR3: CASSTTPTGGTDTQYF.

This chain's CDR3 is CASSPNTIYEQYF. The J gene is TRBJ2-7, the V gene TRBV18. Germline V lookup: CDR1 KGHSH, CDR2 LQKENI. CDR3 length: 13 residues.

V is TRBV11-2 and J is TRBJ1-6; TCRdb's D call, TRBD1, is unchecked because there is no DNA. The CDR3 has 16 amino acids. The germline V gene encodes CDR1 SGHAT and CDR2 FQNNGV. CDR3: CASSPTQDRDNSPLHF. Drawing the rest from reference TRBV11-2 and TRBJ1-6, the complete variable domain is EAGVAQSPRYKIIEKRQSVAFWCNPISGHATLYWYQQILGQGPKLLIQFQNNGVVDDSQLPKDRFSAERLKGVDSTLKIQPAKLEDSAVYLCASSPTQDRDNSPLHFGNGTRLTVT.

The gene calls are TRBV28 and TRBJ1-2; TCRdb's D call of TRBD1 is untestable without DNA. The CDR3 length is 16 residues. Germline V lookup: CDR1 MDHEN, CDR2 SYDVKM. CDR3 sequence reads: CASSRYTQGAGYGYTF.

The chain's CDR3 is CASSQDRFNQETQYF. The chain links TRBV4-3 to TRBJ2-5. Germline V lookup: CDR1 LGHNA, CDR2 YSLEER. This CDR3 contains 15 residues.

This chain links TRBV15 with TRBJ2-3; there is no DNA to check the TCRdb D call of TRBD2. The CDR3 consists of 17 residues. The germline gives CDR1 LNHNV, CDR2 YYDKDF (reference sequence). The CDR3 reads CATRESRAAASTDTQYF.

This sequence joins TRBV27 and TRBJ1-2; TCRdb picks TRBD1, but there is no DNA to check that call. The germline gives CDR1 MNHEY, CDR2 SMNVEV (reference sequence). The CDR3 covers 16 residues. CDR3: CASSSRERRSNYGYTF.

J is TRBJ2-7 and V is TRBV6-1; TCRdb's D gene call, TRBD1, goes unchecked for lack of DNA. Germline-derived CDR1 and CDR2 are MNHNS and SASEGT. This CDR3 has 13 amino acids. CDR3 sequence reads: CATPGTAIYEQYF.

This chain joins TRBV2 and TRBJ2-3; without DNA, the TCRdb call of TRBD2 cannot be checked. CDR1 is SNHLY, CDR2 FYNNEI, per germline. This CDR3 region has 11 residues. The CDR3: CASLAGDTQYF.

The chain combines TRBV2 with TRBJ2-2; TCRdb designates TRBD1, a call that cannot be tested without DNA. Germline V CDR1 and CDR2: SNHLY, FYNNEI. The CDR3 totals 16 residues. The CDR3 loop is CASRVAGGADSGELFF.

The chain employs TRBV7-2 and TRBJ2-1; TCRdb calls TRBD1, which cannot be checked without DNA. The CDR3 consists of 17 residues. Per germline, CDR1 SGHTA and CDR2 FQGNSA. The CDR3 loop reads CASSLEGPETGINEQFF.

CDR3: CASSLSPGPRGEKLFF. The chain is built from TRBV5-1 and TRBJ1-4; no DNA is available, so the TRBD1 call from TCRdb remains unchecked. CDR3 length: 16 residues. Germline V gene data show CDR1 as SGHRS and CDR2 as YFSETQ.

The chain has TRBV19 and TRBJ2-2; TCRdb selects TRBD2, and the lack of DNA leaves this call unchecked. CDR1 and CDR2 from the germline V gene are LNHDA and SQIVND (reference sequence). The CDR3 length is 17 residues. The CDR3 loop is CASSPGWRQQNTGELFF.

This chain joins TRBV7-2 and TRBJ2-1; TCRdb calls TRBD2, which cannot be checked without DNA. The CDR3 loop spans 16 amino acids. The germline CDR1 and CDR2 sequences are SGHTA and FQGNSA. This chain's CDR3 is CASSLGGGVSYNEQFF.

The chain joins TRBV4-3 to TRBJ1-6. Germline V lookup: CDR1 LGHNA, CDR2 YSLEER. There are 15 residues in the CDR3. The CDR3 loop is CASSLQGARNSPLHF.